A single sample gave rise to the 14 T cell receptor beta chains below, sequenced in a study of cytotoxic CD8 clonotypes in ibrutinib-treated CLL. Repertoires were generated with immunoSEQ multiplex PCR, while TCRdb's copy carries only in-frame clones and drops some. The sample carries over 95,000 clones, more than 55% recorded once. This specimen was PBMCs, taken after 24 months of ibrutinib treatment. All receptors derive from a human donor with chronic lymphocytic leukemia.

The rearrangement links TRBV7-9 to TRBJ1-1, with 8 nucleotides matching TRBD1. The CDR3 covers 14 residues. Germline V gene data show CDR1 as SEHNR and CDR2 as FQNEAQ (reference sequence). Trimming took 5 bases from V and 4 from J; bases not matched to a gene: 6. The CDR3 spells CASSAQGAGTEAFF. CDR3 DNA: TGTGCCAGCAGCGCGCAGGGGGCGGGCACTGAAGCTTTCTTT.

The J gene is TRBJ1-1, the V gene TRBV7-3; TRBD1 matches 10 bases. This CDR3 is built from 15 residues. Looked up from germline, CDR1 is SGHTA and CDR2 is FQGTGA. Germline trimming cut 5 bases from V and 5 bases from J; bases unmatched to any gene: 8. In DNA form, the CDR3 reads TGTGCCAGCAGCCGCGGGGGACAGGGGAGGACTGAAGCTTTCTTT. Translating it yields CASSRGGQGRTEAFF.

This clone was counted only a few times. V and J are TRBV5-1 and TRBJ1-4; a weak D match, TRBD1 (5 bases). Trimming left V 5 bases short and J 0 bases short, with 11 bases between. CDR3 length equals 15 residues. Germline loops: CDR1 SGHRS, CDR2 YFSETQ. CDR3 amino acids: CASRWQGATNEKLFF. Written as DNA, the CDR3 is TGCGCCAGCAGATGGCAGGGTGCAACTAATGAAAAACTGTTTTTT. The variable domain in full, with the rest retrieved from reference TRBV5-1 and TRBJ1-4, is KAGVTQTPRYLIKTRGQQVTLSCSPISGHRSVSWYQQTPGQGLQFLFEYFSETQRNKGNFPGRFSGRQFSNSRSEMNVSTLELGDSALYLCASRWQGATNEKLFFGSGTQLSVL.

The chain is built from TRBV5-4 and TRBJ1-5; D ambiguous. The CDR3 has 12 residues. The germline V gene has CDR1 SGHNT and CDR2 YYREEE (reference sequence). Trimming removed 9 bases from V and 5 bases from J, with 12 bases in between. CDR3: CATNLPDQPQHF. The DNA for the CDR3 is TGTGCCACCAATTTACCAGATCAGCCCCAGCATTTT.

The genes are TRBV5-1 and TRBJ2-7; no definite D call. Germline assignment: CDR1 SGHRS and CDR2 YFSETQ. V was trimmed by 1 base and J by 2 bases, leaving 10 bases between them. This CDR3 contains 14 residues. The CDR3 loop is CASSLSPEPYEQYF. CDR3 sequence (DNA): TGCGCCAGCAGCTTGTCTCCGGAACCCTACGAGCAGTACTTC.

This clone is a singleton in its sample. This rearrangement joins TRBV7-2 to TRBJ1-2; possibly TRBD1 for D (6 bases). Germline-derived CDR1 and CDR2 are SGHTA and FQGNSA. CDR3 length: 15 amino acids. V gave up 4 bases and J gave up 0 bases, with 12 bases separating them. CDR3 region: CASSSGTLTNYGYTF. CDR3 bases: TGTGCCAGCAGCTCCGGGACACTAACTAACTATGGCTACACCTTC.

The chain recombines TRBV30 with TRBJ1-2; D is ambiguous. This CDR3 has 12 residues. Germline lookup yields CDR1 GTSNPN and CDR2 SVGIG (reference sequence). Deletions cut 0 bases from V and 8 bases from J, with 10 bases between. CDR3 coding DNA: TGTGCCTGGAGTGTATCAGGTCGCGGCTACACCTTC. Translation: CAWSVSGRGYTF.

Comments on this clone: The junction departs from the called germline gene at one end, perhaps through a read error. The V and J genes are TRBV14 and TRBJ2-7; perhaps TRBD1 as D (5 bases). Looked up from germline, CDR1 is SGHDN and CDR2 is FVKESK. The CDR3 is 12 amino acids. In DNA form, the CDR3 reads TGTGCCAGCAGTCAAGGGGTCCGTCGGCTGTACTTC. Amino acids: CASSQGVRRLYF.

This sequence joins TRBV5-1 and TRBJ2-7; D possibly corresponds to TRBD2 (5 bases). The germline CDR1 and CDR2 sequences are SGHRS and YFSETQ. CDR3 length: 15 residues. V lost 4 bases and J lost 2, with 16 bases in between. For the CDR3, the DNA is TGCGCCAGCAGCCCGGGATCGACGGCGACCTACGAGCAGTACTTC. Translating gives CASSPGSTATYEQYF.

The genes are TRBV6-4 and TRBJ2-1; the D gene is possibly TRBD2 (6 bases). The CDR3 loop spans 15 amino acids. Germline V gene data show CDR1 as MRHNA and CDR2 as SNTAGT. V lost 6 bases, J lost 2 bases, and 14 bases lay in between. CDR3 coding DNA: TGTGCCAGCAGAGCAAGCGGGTCCCCCTACAATGAGCAGTTCTTC. This encodes CASRASGSPYNEQFF.

The CDR3 sequence is CSVDPTAQNYGYTF. As DNA, the CDR3 is TGCAGCGTAGACCCGACAGCCCAGAACTATGGCTACACCTTC. V gene TRBV29-1 combines with J gene TRBJ1-2; D is possibly TRBD1 (5 bases). The CDR3 is 14 amino acids. V lost 6 bases and J 2 bases, leaving 16 bases between the germline ends. Germline V CDR1 and CDR2: SQVTM, ANQGSEA.

The chain is built from TRBV7-2 and TRBJ2-1, with D possibly TRBD1 on 5 matching bases. There are 15 residues in the CDR3. CDR1 SGHTA and CDR2 FQGNSA come from the germline V gene. V was clipped by 5 bases and J by 9 bases, with 20 bases between them. The CDR3 DNA follows: TGTGCCAGCAGCGTAACAGGTTACTCCCGTGCTGAGCAGTTCTTC. Residues: CASSVTGYSRAEQFF. The whole variable domain, remainder taken from reference TRBV7-2 and TRBJ2-1, is GAGVSQSPSNKVTEKGKDVELRCDPISGHTALYWYRQSLGQGLEFLIYFQGNSAPDKSGLPSDRFSAERTGGSVSTLTIQRTQQEDSAVYLCASSVTGYSRAEQFFGPGTRLTVL.

The chain carries TRBV9 and TRBJ2-6, with 11 bases that match TRBD1. Germline V gene lookup returns CDR1 SGDLS and CDR2 YYNGEE. Trimming cost V 5 bases and J 2 bases; bases outside gene matches: 0. This CDR3 has 15 amino acids. Written as DNA, the CDR3 is TGTGCCAGCAGGGGACAGGGGGCTGGGGCCAACGTCCTGACTTTC. Encoded protein: CASRGQGAGANVLTF.

This chain connects TRBV18 to TRBJ1-1; no reliable D call. The CDR3 extends over 15 amino acids. Germline CDR1 and CDR2: KGHSH and LQKENI. V was shortened by 3 bases and J by 1 base, with 12 bases between the two germline ends. CDR3 nucleotide sequence: TGTGCCAGCTCACCGGGTACGAAGTGGAACACTGAAGCTTTCTTT. Residues: CASSPGTKWNTEAFF.